This paragraph covers one TCR beta chain sequence. Measured with immunoSEQ multiplex PCR; TCRdb has only the in-frame clones, and not every one. The repertoire holds about 260,000 clones, less than 90% seen once, with roughly 13% in the top ten. This record comes from a study of blood T cell repertoires in COVID-19. Whole-study context: Acute and convalescent COVID-19 samples came from the United States, Italy and Spain.

J gave up 3 bases and V 4 bases, and 11 bases lay outside the gene matches. Germline CDR1 reads LGHDT; CDR2 reads YNNKEL (reference sequence). The CDR3 contains 17 residues. The clonotype originates from a human donor in a cohort sampled during active COVID-19. The rearrangement joins TRBV3-1 (or the pseudogene TRBV3-2) to TRBJ2-5; 10 nucleotides agree with TRBD2. The specimen sequenced was peripheral blood. CDR3 in DNA: TGTGCCAGCAGCCCATATTCTACCGGACTAGCGGAAGAGACCCAGTACTTC. Its protein is CASSPYSTGLAEETQYF.